This passage covers 11 T cell receptor beta chains from one sample sequenced in a study of identical twins. TCRdb itself ran the 5' RACE reads through MiXCR, one entry per CDR3 protein. This sample yields around 480,000 distinct CDR3 sequences, of which around 15% are seen a single time; approximately 0.98% belongs to the top ten. These data were also filed under a second study, of yellow fever vaccine responses in identical twins.

The sequencing input was CD4+ T cells sorted from blood. All receptors derive from a woman between 18 and 29 years old in good health.

The chain carries TRBV5-1 and TRBJ2-7; TRBD1 is a possible D gene (6 bases). V shed 4 bases and J shed 6 bases, with 14 bases lying between them. This CDR3 has 13 amino acids. Germline V CDR1 and CDR2: SGHRS, YFSETQ. CDR3 region: CASSAGDRGEQYF. The CDR3, as DNA: TGCGCCAGCAGCGCAGGGGATCGGGGCGAGCAGTACTTC.

This CDR3 is CASSLSLSTDTQYF. For the CDR3, the DNA is TGTGCCAGCAGCTTATCACTATCCACAGATACGCAGTATTTT. V gene TRBV7-9 combines with J gene TRBJ2-3; D ambiguous. The CDR3 extends over 14 amino acids. Per the germline V gene, CDR1 is SEHNR and CDR2 is FQNEAQ (reference sequence). Trimming stripped 2 bases from V and 2 bases from J, with 8 bases between.

This clonotype turned up a few times. The chain recombines TRBV29-1 with TRBJ2-1; 12 positions match TRBD2. The germline gives CDR1 SQVTM, CDR2 ANQGSEA. The CDR3 runs to 14 residues. Trimming took 8 bases from V and 6 from J; bases not matched to a gene: 8. CDR3 amino acids: CSPTRLAGVNEQFF. CDR3 sequence (DNA): TGCAGCCCAACCCGACTAGCGGGAGTCAATGAGCAGTTCTTC.

This clonotype has a count of ten or more. The gene calls are TRBV20-1 and TRBJ2-3; possible D gene TRBD2, 6 bases. Trimming cost V 2 bases and J 4 bases, with 16 bases left between them. This CDR3 has 15 residues. Germline CDR1 and CDR2: DFQATT and SNEGSKA (reference sequence). The CDR3 here is CSARKTLASADTQYF. CDR3 coding DNA: TGCAGTGCTAGAAAGACTCTAGCGAGCGCAGATACGCAGTATTTT.

This clonotype was detected only a few times. The chain combines TRBV5-1 with TRBJ2-5; D is undetermined. The CDR3 covers 15 residues. In germline, CDR1 is SGHRS, CDR2 YFSETQ. V lost 4 bases to trimming and J lost 2 bases, with 15 bases between them. CDR3 sequence: CASSPGRAGQETQYF. The CDR3 coding sequence is TGCGCCAGCAGCCCAGGTCGGGCAGGACAAGAGACCCAGTACTTC.

This clonotype has only a few counts. The chain has TRBV29-1 and TRBJ2-1; TRBD2 agrees at 7 bases. With V trimmed by 0 bases and J by 6 bases, 5 bases remained unmatched. Germline CDR1 and CDR2: SQVTM and ANQGSEA. The CDR3 has 14 residues. The CDR3 DNA reads as TGCAGCGTTGAAGATCCTCGGACTAGCAATGAGCAGTTCTTC. Protein sequence: CSVEDPRTSNEQFF.

CDR3: CATSDLFGTGELFF. The CDR3 DNA reads as TGTGCCACCAGTGATTTGTTTGGGACCGGGGAGCTGTTTTTT. The V and J genes are TRBV24-1 and TRBJ2-2; D unresolved. The CDR3 sequence is 14 residues long. Trimming removed 0 bases from V and 5 bases from J, with 6 bases in between. Germline V gene data show CDR1 as KGHDR and CDR2 as SFDVKD.

There are many counts of this clonotype. The rearrangement uses TRBV12-3 or TRBV12-4 and TRBJ2-1; D is possibly TRBD1 (6 bases). V was clipped by 3 bases and J by 13 bases, with 16 bases between them. CDR3 length: 13 residues. The CDR3, as DNA: TGTGCCAGCAGTTTCTTAGACAGGTCCTTCCAGTTCTTC. Encoded protein: CASSFLDRSFQFF.

CDR3 nucleotides: TGCGCCAGCAAAAACTACCGCACAGATACGCAGTATTTT. This encodes CASKNYRTDTQYF. This sequence joins TRBV5-1 and TRBJ2-3, with D unclear. Germline CDR1 SGHRS, CDR2 YFSETQ. The CDR3 is 13 amino acids. The germline V and J ends were trimmed by 6 bases and 1 base, with 9 bases remaining between them. The whole variable domain, filled in from reference TRBV5-1 and TRBJ2-3, reads KAGVTQTPRYLIKTRGQQVTLSCSPISGHRSVSWYQQTPGQGLQFLFEYFSETQRNKGNFPGRFSGRQFSNSRSEMNVSTLELGDSALYLCASKNYRTDTQYFGPGTRLTVL.

This clonotype was recorded at least ten times. The genes are TRBV18 and TRBJ2-2, with D perhaps TRBD1 or TRBD2 (5 bases each). Germline V lookup: CDR1 KGHSH, CDR2 LQKENI. The ends were cut back, 3 bases at V and 0 bases at J, with 14 bases in the middle. CDR3 length: 17 amino acids. CDR3 sequence: CASSPSSGRTNTGELFF. The DNA for the CDR3 is TGTGCCAGCTCACCCTCCTCGGGGCGCACGAACACCGGGGAGCTGTTTTTT.

In its sample, this clonotype was seen a few times. V gene TRBV7-2 combines with J gene TRBJ1-2; D is ambiguous. Trimming removed 1 base from V and 12 bases from J, with 9 bases in between. In germline, CDR1 is SGHTA, CDR2 FQGNSA. CDR3 length: 11 residues. Written as DNA, the CDR3 is TGTGCCAGCAGCTTAGGAATTTACAACACCTTC. Translated: CASSLGIYNTF.